A few counts support the clone carrying this TCR beta chain. A much larger clone differs by one base, so this may be a read error. Using RNA transcripts as the source, TCR beta CDR3 regions were amplified. HTBI primers were used for first-round RT-PCR of the TCR CDR3. TCRdb fed the multiplex PCR reads into MiXCR, producing one record per CDR3 protein. The table shows some 460,000 distinct CDR3 sequences, with 15% to 18% occurring only once. This sample is drawn from a study of T cells in Graves' hyperthyroidism and ophthalmopathy. From germline, CDR1 is MNHEY and CDR2 SVGEGT. This CDR3 has 13 residues. The ends were cut back, 6 bases at V and 0 bases at J, with 9 bases in the middle.

This TCR derives from a woman aged 18-29 years with Graves' hyperthyroidism. Sequencing input: blood. The J gene is TRBJ2-7, the V gene TRBV6-2 or TRBV6-3; a weak D match, TRBD1 (6 bases). This CDR3 is CASSRDNSYEQYF. The CDR3 bases are TGTGCCAGCAGCCGGGACAACTCCTACGAGCAGTACTTC.